This record looks at one T cell receptor beta chain sequence and its context. The germline gives CDR1 LGHDT, CDR2 YNNKEL (reference sequence). The length of the CDR3 is 14 residues. The V and J ends lost 4 bases and 6 bases, in that order; junction bases with no gene match: 5. This sample is part of a study of blood T cell repertoires in COVID-19. Study information: COVID-19 samples collected from the United States, Italy and Spain covered acute and convalescent phases. The cDNA or gDNA used as material had been derived from T cells, B-cell-depleted T cells, or PBMCs.

Here immunoSEQ multiplex PCR was the method, and the copy in TCRdb shows in-frame clones only, minus some. The sample holds 190,000 or so clones, 94% seen once. The source is a man aged 30 to 39 with COVID-19, enrolled during active disease. Sequencing was performed on peripheral blood. The chain carries TRBV3-1 (or the pseudogene TRBV3-2) and TRBJ2-4; TRBD1 matches 8 bases. CDR3 in DNA: TGTGCCAGCAGCCTCTTCGGACAGGGAAACATTCAGTACTTC. Protein sequence: CASSLFGQGNIQYF.